This T cell receptor (beta chain) appears in the sequencing data of a study of T cell changes during pregnancy in multiple sclerosis. This clone was recorded once. Germline CDR1 is SGHRS and CDR2 is YFSETQ. The CDR3 is made up of 13 amino acids. V was shortened by 1 base and J by 8 bases, with 9 bases between the two germline ends. Assay: immunoSEQ multiplex PCR; the TCRdb copy retains only in-frame clones and omits some. In the table there are tens of thousands of clones, approximately 92% of which are singletons. The rearrangement uses TRBV5-1 and TRBJ1-4; D might be TRBD1 (5 bases). The material was peripheral blood, obtained in the third trimester of pregnancy. This receptor was taken from a female donor with multiple sclerosis, enrolled in a pregnancy study. The CDR3 loop is CASSLRGPEKLFF. In DNA form, the CDR3 reads TGCGCCAGCAGCTTGAGGGGCCCGGAAAAACTGTTTTTT. The full variable domain, rest sourced from reference TRBV5-1 and TRBJ1-4, is KAGVTQTPRYLIKTRGQQVTLSCSPISGHRSVSWYQQTPGQGLQFLFEYFSETQRNKGNFPGRFSGRQFSNSRSEMNVSTLELGDSALYLCASSLRGPEKLFFGSGTQLSVL.